Listed below are T cell receptor beta chains from one sample, sequenced in a study of T cells after yellow fever vaccination. TCRdb fed the 5' RACE reads into MiXCR, producing one record per CDR3 protein. The sample includes some 670,000 distinct CDR3 sequences, roughly 12% of them seen just once. Sequenced here: PBMCs, sampled on the day of the yellow fever booster vaccination. All receptors come from a man aged 25-40 years who received the YFV17D yellow fever vaccine. Both conserved end residues are part of each CDR3. D genes are given only for firm matches. Size values are once, few and many counts, or a class for expanded clones, and some rows have none.

J gene	CDR3 length	V gene	D gene	clone size	CDR3 DNA	CDR3 protein
TRBJ2-7	15	TRBV5-1	.	.	TGCGCCAGCAGCTTGGAAGCTAGCAACTCCTACGAGCAGTACTTC	CASSLEASNSYEQYF
TRBJ2-2	15	TRBV7-2	TRBD2	few	TGTGCCAGCAGCTACACTAGCGGGGACACCGGGGAGCTGTTTTTT	CASSYTSGDTGELFF
TRBJ2-2	15	TRBV18	.	few	TGTGCCAGCTGCACCGGGACAAATTTTGCCGGGGAGCTGTTTTTT	CASCTGTNFAGELFF
TRBJ2-7	15	TRBV14	.	.	TGTGCCAGCAGCTCCTCAGGAACAGGCTCCTACGAGCAGTACTTC	CASSSSGTGSYEQYF
TRBJ2-1	17	TRBV20-1	TRBD2	few	TGCAGTGCTAGCCCAGGGGGAGGACTAGCGGCTACAATGTCGCAGTTCTTC	CSASPGGGLAATMSQFF
TRBJ2-1	12	TRBV29-1	.	.	TGCAGCGTTGGGGGCAGATACAATGAGCAGTTCTTC	CSVGGRYNEQFF
TRBJ2-1	16	TRBV27	.	.	TGTGCCAGCAGTTTATCGTCGCTTGTCCCCTACAATGAGCAGTTCTTC	CASSLSSLVPYNEQFF
TRBJ2-3	16	TRBV20-1	.	few	TGCAGTGCGAAACCGCTGGGGGCTAGCGAATCCGGTACGCAGTATTTT	CSAKPLGASESGTQYF
TRBJ2-3	16	TRBV7-2	TRBD1	few	TGTGCCAGCAGCTTAAGGACAGGGGGTGCCCCGGATACGCAGTATTTT	CASSLRTGGAPDTQYF
TRBJ2-1	19	TRBV19	TRBD2	few	TGTGCCAGTAGTAATCTGGGACTAGCGGGAGGGATCGCCTACAATGAGCAGTTCTTC	CASSNLGLAGGIAYNEQFF
TRBJ2-5	18	TRBV13	TRBD2	.	TGTGCCAGCAGCTTAAGCGCTACGAGGACTAGCGGGGCGAGGGCCCAGTACTTC	CASSLSATRTSGARAQYF
TRBJ2-2	17	TRBV5-1	.	.	TGCGCCAGCAGCTTCCCTAGGTGGGACACGCGGACCGGGGAGCTGTTTTTT	CASSFPRWDTRTGELFF
TRBJ2-3	14	TRBV5-1	TRBD1	many	TGTGCCAGCAGCCTCCGGACAGGGACAGATACGCAGTATTTT	CASSLRTGTDTQYF
TRBJ2-1	11	TRBV24-1	.	few	TGTGCCACCAGTGATGGGAATGAGCAGTTCTTC	CATSDGNEQFF